This T cell receptor (beta chain) is from a study of regulatory T cells in long-lasting Graves disease. Time point specified: newly diagnosed GD, antithyroid drugs for less than 3 months. Researchers made the TCR library from RNA that was extracted from PBMCs. The patients were enrolled through endocrinology in Xi'an, China. Germline CDR1 SGHTA, CDR2 FQGNSA. The CDR3 runs 12 residues. The V segment lost 8 bases and the J segment 0 bases; nucleotides outside the gene matches: 1. The table lists this clonotype with many counts. Sequencing libraries for TCR beta were prepared with iRepertoire HTBI primers and Arm-PCR of CDR3 regions. Each CDR3 protein gets one entry after TCRdb re-called the multiplex PCR reads with MiXCR. The table includes hundreds of thousands of distinct CDR3 sequences, 15% to 20% detected once. This sample also appeared in a second study, on T cells in Graves' hyperthyroidism and ophthalmopathy.

This TCR was sampled from a woman in her thirties with Graves disease. The chain has TRBV7-2 and TRBJ2-7; 7 nucleotides align to TRBD2. This specimen was peripheral blood mononuclear cells (PBMCs), taken at new diagnosis, from a patient treated with antithyroid drugs. For the CDR3, the DNA is TGTGCCAGCGCGGGGGACTCCTACGAGCAGTACTTC. Translated: CASAGDSYEQYF.